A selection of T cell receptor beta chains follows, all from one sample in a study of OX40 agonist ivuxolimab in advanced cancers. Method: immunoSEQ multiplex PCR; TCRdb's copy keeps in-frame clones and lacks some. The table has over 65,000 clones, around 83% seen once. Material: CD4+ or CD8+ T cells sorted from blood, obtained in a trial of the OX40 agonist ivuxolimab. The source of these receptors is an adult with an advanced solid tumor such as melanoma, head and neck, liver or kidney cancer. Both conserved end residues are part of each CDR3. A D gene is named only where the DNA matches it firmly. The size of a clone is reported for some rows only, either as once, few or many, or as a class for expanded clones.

TGTGCCAGCAATCCGGACAGGAATCAGCCCCAGCATTTT	CASNPDRNQPQHF	TRBV5-8	TRBJ1-5	TRBD1	13	NA
TGTGCCAGTAGGGACAGGGGCGATCCCACAGATACGCAGTATTTT	CASRDRGDPTDTQYF	TRBV19	TRBJ2-3	TRBD1	15	NA
TGTGCCAGCAGCCAAGACGGGGGAGTACAGCCCCAGCATTTT	CASSQDGGVQPQHF	TRBV4-2	TRBJ1-5	NA	14	NA
TGTGCCAGCAGCTTAGACAGGGGGTTTGGAAACACCATATATTTT	CASSLDRGFGNTIYF	TRBV6-1	TRBJ1-3	TRBD1	15	NA
TGTGCCAGCAGCTTAGTTGGCCGGCCTGAAGCTTTCTTT	CASSLVGRPEAFF	TRBV7-8	TRBJ1-1	NA	13	NA
TGCGCCAGCAGCTTGGAGCGGGCCGGGTCCGGGGCCAACGTCCTGACTTTC	CASSLERAGSGANVLTF	TRBV5-1	TRBJ2-6	NA	17	NA
TGTGCCAGCAGCGACGATCCGGGAATAACTAATGAAAAACTGTTTTTT	CASSDDPGITNEKLFF	TRBV9	TRBJ1-4	NA	16	NA
TGCGCCAGCAGCCAAGACTGGGTTCCCCGCGATGAGCAGTTCTTC	CASSQDWVPRDEQFF	TRBV4-1	TRBJ2-1	NA	15	NA
TGTGCCAGCAGAACCCCAGGCCGGCCCCAGCATTTT	CASRTPGRPQHF	TRBV28	TRBJ1-5	NA	12	NA
TGTGCCAGCAGCTTGGGCCCTAGATCAGGTGGACAGCCCCAGCATTTT	CASSLGPRSGGQPQHF	TRBV5-6	TRBJ1-5	NA	16	NA
TGTGCCAGCAGCTTAAGCGAAGGGGGAGGGCATAACATTCAGTACTTC	CASSLSEGGGHNIQYF	TRBV7-8	TRBJ2-4	NA	16	once
TGTGCCAGCAGCCAAGGACTAGCGGGTGCCTACAATGAGCAGTTCTTC	CASSQGLAGAYNEQFF	TRBV7-3	TRBJ2-1	TRBD2	16	NA
TGTGCCAGCAGCCAACGACACAGGGATTCACCCCTCCACTTT	CASSQRHRDSPLHF	TRBV4-2	TRBJ1-6	NA	14	NA
TGTGCCAGCAAGAAGTGGGAGAGCTCCTACAATGAGCAGTTCTTC	CASKKWESSYNEQFF	TRBV6-5	TRBJ2-1	NA	15	NA
TGTGCCAGCAGTTTATCGACCGGGACAGGGTATGCTGAAGCTTTCTTT	CASSLSTGTGYAEAFF	TRBV27	TRBJ1-1	TRBD1	16	few
TGTGCCAGCAGGGCGTACAGAAAGACCTATGGCTACACCTTC	CASRAYRKTYGYTF	TRBV21-1	TRBJ1-2	NA	14	NA
TGTGCCAGCAGGGGAGACACCGGGGAGCTGTTTTTT	CASRGDTGELFF	TRBV6-6	TRBJ2-2	NA	12	NA
TGTGCCAGCGCATCCGGATCTCTGGGCCTGGCCCAGCATTTT	CASASGSLGLAQHF	TRBV6-5	TRBJ1-5	NA	14	NA
TGTGCCAGCAGCGTTGACGGGCCCAATCAGCCCCAGCATTTT	CASSVDGPNQPQHF	TRBV2	TRBJ1-5	NA	14	NA
TGTGCCAGCAGTGTGATGGGGAGCTATGGCTACACCTTC	CASSVMGSYGYTF	TRBV6-1	TRBJ1-2	NA	13	NA
TGTGCCAGGGGACGGGGATTTGACGAGCAGTACTTC	CARGRGFDEQYF	TRBV6-5	TRBJ2-7	NA	12	NA
TGTGCCAGCAGTTTCGGTCAGATCTCCTACAATGAGCAGTTCTTC	CASSFGQISYNEQFF	TRBV28	TRBJ2-1	NA	15	NA
TGTGCCAGCAGTGAAGCCCTCTCGGGGGCAGGGTCTATTGGCTACACCTTC	CASSEALSGAGSIGYTF	TRBV6-1	TRBJ1-2	NA	17	NA
TGTGCCACCAGCGGACAGATAAACACTGAAGCTTTCTTT	CATSGQINTEAFF	TRBV19	TRBJ1-1	NA	13	NA